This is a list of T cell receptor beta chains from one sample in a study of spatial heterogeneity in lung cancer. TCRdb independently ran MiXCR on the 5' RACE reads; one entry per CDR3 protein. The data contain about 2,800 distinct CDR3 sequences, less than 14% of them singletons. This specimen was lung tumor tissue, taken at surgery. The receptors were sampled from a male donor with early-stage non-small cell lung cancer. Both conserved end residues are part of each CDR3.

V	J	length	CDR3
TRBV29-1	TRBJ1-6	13	CSVGSGEDSPLHF
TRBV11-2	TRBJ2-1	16	CASSALAGGTHNEQFF
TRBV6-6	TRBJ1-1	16	CASRVRGRTGNTEAFF
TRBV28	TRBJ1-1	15	CASSRTKFRNTEAFF
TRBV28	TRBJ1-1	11	CASRGNTEAFF
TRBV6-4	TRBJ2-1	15	CASSPARGGPNEQFF
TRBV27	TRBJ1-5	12	CASRTGGQPQHF
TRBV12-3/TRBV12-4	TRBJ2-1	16	CASSIPTGTSHNEQFF
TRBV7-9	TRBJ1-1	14	CASSLEGWDTEAFF
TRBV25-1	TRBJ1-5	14	CASSGGDSNQPQHF
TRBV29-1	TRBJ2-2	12	CSAGQGMGELFF
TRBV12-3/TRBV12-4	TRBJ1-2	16	CASSVVRGDVNYGYTF
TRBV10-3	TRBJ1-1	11	CAISMKTEAFF
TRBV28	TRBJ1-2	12	CASSPFSYGYTF
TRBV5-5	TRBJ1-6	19	CASSPKGQGTSSYNSPLHF
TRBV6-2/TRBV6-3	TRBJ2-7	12	CASSPGYYEQYF
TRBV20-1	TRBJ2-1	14	CSAKERARGNEQFF
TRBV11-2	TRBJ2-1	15	CASTPKAGQGNEQFF
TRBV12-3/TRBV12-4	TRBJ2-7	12	CASSHDGFEQYF
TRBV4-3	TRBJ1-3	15	CASSQQGLSGNTIYF
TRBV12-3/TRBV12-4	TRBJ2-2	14	CASSLGQYTGELFF
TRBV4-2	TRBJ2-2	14	CASSPGASTGELFF
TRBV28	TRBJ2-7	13	CASSPTVSYEQYF
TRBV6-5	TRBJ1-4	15	CATFAWPTTNEKLFF
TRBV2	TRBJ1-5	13	CASTRQTNQPQHF
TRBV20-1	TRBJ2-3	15	CSAHPFKHGFDTQYF
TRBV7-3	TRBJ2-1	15	CASSLTDSSYNEQFF
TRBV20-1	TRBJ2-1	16	CSASGTSGRPGDEQFF
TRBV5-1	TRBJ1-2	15	CASSLEGRTLYGYTF
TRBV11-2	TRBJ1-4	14	CASSSSYGNEKLFF
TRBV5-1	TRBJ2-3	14	CASRPGPPIHTQYF
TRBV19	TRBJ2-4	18	CASMARIRQSLAKNIQYF
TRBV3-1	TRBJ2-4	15	CASSQADRGRNIQYF
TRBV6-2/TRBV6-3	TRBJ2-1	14	CASSYRDLYNEQFF
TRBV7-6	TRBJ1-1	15	CASSSRQGVDAEAFF
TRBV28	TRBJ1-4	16	CASSSTVSSTNEKLFF
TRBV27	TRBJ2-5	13	CASSFGRGETQYF
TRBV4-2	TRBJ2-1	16	CASSQPTSGRPNEQFF
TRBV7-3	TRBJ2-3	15	CASSPGGGATDTQYF
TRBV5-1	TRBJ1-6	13	CASRPGQGESLHF
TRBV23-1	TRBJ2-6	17	CASSQSRGPSVANVLTF
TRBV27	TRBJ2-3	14	CASSLSQGKDTQYF
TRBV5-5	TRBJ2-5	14	CASSRPGQQETQYF
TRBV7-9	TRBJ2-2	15	CASSLARASTGELFF
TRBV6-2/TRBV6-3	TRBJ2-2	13	CASTLGGTGELFF
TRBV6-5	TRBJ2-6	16	CASSRNEAAGANVLTF
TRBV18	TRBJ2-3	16	CASSPTGGKSTDTQYF
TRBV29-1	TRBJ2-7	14	CSVGGTGVTNEQYF
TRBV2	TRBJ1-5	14	CASSEWGSQQPQHF
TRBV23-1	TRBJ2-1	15	CASSRRTGVGDEQFF
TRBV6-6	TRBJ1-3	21	CASSYGSGTGYFSSLGNTIYF
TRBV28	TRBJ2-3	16	CASSSPGTGFTDTQYF